The clone carrying this T cell receptor beta chain occurred a few times. RNA transcripts provided the template for amplifying TCR beta CDR3 regions. RT-PCR was first run with HTBI primers, then multiplex PCR in a second round. Using its own MiXCR run on the multiplex PCR reads, TCRdb lists one record per CDR3 protein. The profile covers 1 million to 1.3 million distinct CDR3 sequences, with about 40% appearing a single time and 8.5% to 14% taken by the ten largest. This record belongs to a study of Graves' ophthalmopathy and Graves' hyperthyroidism. The V gene's germline CDR1 is ENHRY and CDR2 SYGVKD. V shed 7 bases and J 4 bases; nucleotides not matched to a gene: 12. This CDR3 comprises 17 residues.

The sample consisted of peripheral blood or thyroid tissue (not recorded which). The receptor comes from an adult man with Graves' hyperthyroidism. The V call is TRBV10-3, the J call TRBJ2-7; TRBD2 agrees at 14 bases. CDR3 sequence: CAITGTSGSEGLYEQYF. The CDR3 DNA is TGTGCCATCACTGGGACTAGCGGGAGTGAGGGCCTTTACGAGCAGTACTTC.